This paragraph reports one TCR beta chain. There are many counts of this clonotype. Its target antigen remains unknown. No much larger clonotype is one base removed from it; base qualities were not supplied. The data belong to a study of response to subunit inactivated influenza vaccine (dated by TCRdb to 2016 to 2019). Regarding the research as a whole: The study used deep quantitative T cell receptor repertoire profiling to track responses to a trivalent subunit inactivated influenza vaccine. What the study reported, not specific to this receptor: The authors proposed that each seasonal influenza vaccination may bring in only a limited number of new T cells.

Library preparation used RT-PCR. Sequencing used an Illumina HiSeq 2500. In TCRdb, the public reads were trimmed at Q25 with fastp and aligned with MiXCR, with productive beta chains retained. Here each entry gathers all rows of one CDR3 protein and keeps the most common genes and DNA. In all, the sample holds roughly 570,000 distinct CDR3 sequences, and 13% of those were seen once. Less than 15% of the sample comes from the top ten. The sample's time point label is to be understood as: more than 35 days after influenza vaccine administration. The clonotype was recovered from a man aged 50 to 60 who received an inactivated influenza vaccine. Donor details come from another sample of the same person, matched by shared clones. Sample: PBMCs from blood, taken roughly 6 weeks after vaccination.

The DNA reads TGTGCCAGCACCACTTCCAAAGTAGGAGGTCAGTACTTC. Protein translation: CASTTSKVGGQYF. The chain was built from TRBV12-3 or TRBV12-4 and TRBJ2-7; the best D guess is TRBD2, with 5 bases matching. The junction carries 20 bases between V and J, which are trimmed by 7 bases and 10 bases respectively. The CDR3 has 13 amino acids, counting the end cysteine and phenylalanine. Only the CDR3 DNA stays, 39 bases, in frame from base 1.